These 18 T cell receptor beta chains originate from one sample sequenced in a study of naive CD8 T cells in extremely preterm neonates. Sequenced by immunoSEQ multiplex PCR; TCRdb stores in-frame clones only, minus some. Among over 6,000 clones, around 98% were seen once, and the ten largest hold roughly 0.28%. What was sequenced was naive CD8+ T cells from blood. These receptors were obtained from a human donor in good health.

The chain joins TRBV4-1 to TRBJ1-1; 9 bases are a match to TRBD1. Looked up from germline, CDR1 is MGHRA and CDR2 is YSYEKL. The CDR3 is 16 residues long. V lost 4 bases and J lost 6; bases outside the gene matches: 12. The CDR3 DNA is TGCGCCAGCAGCCTCTCCGGGACAGGGTTTCAGGCTGAAGCTTTCTTT. Translation: CASSLSGTGFQAEAFF.

Notes on this clone: The germline gene is not matched at one end of the junction; a read error may be the cause. This chain links TRBV7-6 with TRBJ2-5, with 11 bases lining up with TRBD2. CDR1 is SGHVS and CDR2 is FNYEAQ in the germline V gene. This CDR3 spans 17 amino acids. The CDR3 reads CASRGTGTSGPQDTQYF. CDR3 coding DNA: TGTGCCAGCAGAGGAACCGGGACTAGCGGACCCCAAGATACCCAGTACTTC.

The genes are TRBV27 and TRBJ1-5; D gene ambiguous. The V gene lost 5 bases and the J gene lost 4 bases, with 18 bases spanning the gap. The CDR3 extends over 16 amino acids. Germline values: CDR1 MNHEY, CDR2 SMNVEV (reference sequence). The DNA of the CDR3 is TGTGCCAGCAGTCCCACGTGGGTCCGCGGTAATCAGCCCCAGCATTTT. Translating it yields CASSPTWVRGNQPQHF.

The chain carries TRBV27 and TRBJ1-1; TRBD1 might be the D (5 bases). Trimming left V 5 bases short and J 1 base short, with 11 bases between. This CDR3 has 14 residues. The germline V gene has CDR1 MNHEY and CDR2 SMNVEV (reference sequence). The CDR3 nucleotides read TGTGCCAGCAGTCCAGGGATTGCGAACACTGAAGCTTTCTTT. Protein: CASSPGIANTEAFF.

As DNA, the CDR3 is TGTGCCAGCAGCGTAGCCGGGGGGGTAGCAGATACGCAGTATTTT. It encodes CASSVAGGVADTQYF. This chain links TRBV9 with TRBJ2-3; 8 bases align to TRBD2. The J segment lost 4 bases and the V segment lost 0 bases, leaving 4 bases of the junction unmatched. CDR3 length equals 15 residues. Germline V gene sequence: CDR1 SGDLS, CDR2 YYNGEE.

V and J are TRBV30 and TRBJ2-3; D is undetermined. Trimming took off 0 bases at V and 4 bases at J, with 5 bases between the two ends. The CDR3 is made up of 12 amino acids. Germline V gene data show CDR1 as GTSNPN and CDR2 as SVGIG (reference sequence). CDR3 sequence: CAWSVQSDTQYF. CDR3 DNA sequence: TGTGCCTGGAGTGTACAGTCAGATACGCAGTATTTT.

The gene calls are TRBV28 and TRBJ1-1; perhaps TRBD1 as D (5 bases). The CDR3 extends over 16 amino acids. Germline V gives CDR1 MDHEN, CDR2 SYDVKM. The V end was cut by 3 bases, the J end by 1 base, with 15 bases between. CDR3 sequence reads: CASSFGRARRNTEAFF. CDR3 in DNA: TGTGCCAGCAGTTTCGGCAGGGCGAGACGGAACACTGAAGCTTTCTTT.

The chain links TRBV19 to TRBJ1-5; D gene ambiguous. The CDR3 runs to 15 residues. V was shortened by 6 bases and J by 0 bases, with 12 bases between the two germline ends. Looked up from germline, CDR1 is LNHDA and CDR2 is SQIVND (reference sequence). The CDR3 region has the DNA TGTGCCAGTAGGGCCGGGATATATAGCAATCAGCCCCAGCATTTT. This encodes CASRAGIYSNQPQHF.

The V and J genes are TRBV10-1 and TRBJ2-1; 7 bases are a match to TRBD2. CDR3 size: 15 residues. Germline V gene data show CDR1 as WNHNN and CDR2 as SYGVQD (reference sequence). V lost 0 bases, J lost 7 bases, and 6 bases stayed unmatched. DNA for the CDR3: TGCGCCAGCAGTGAGTCCGGGACTAAGAGGAATGAGCAGTTCTTC. Protein: CASSESGTKRNEQFF.

In DNA form, the CDR3 reads TGCGCCAGCAGCCAAGATATGGGACAGCCCTATGGCTACACCTTC. As protein: CASSQDMGQPYGYTF. The rearrangement joins TRBV4-1 to TRBJ1-2, with 7 bases lining up with TRBD1. The CDR3 consists of 15 residues. Germline CDR1 reads MGHRA; CDR2 reads YSYEKL. The junction had 5 bases not matched to a gene; V was cut back by 0 bases and J by 4 bases.

This rearrangement joins TRBV14 to TRBJ2-1; TRBD2 aligns across 8 bases. Germline V gives CDR1 SGHDN, CDR2 FVKESK. The CDR3 is made up of 18 amino acids. V lost 4 bases and J lost 7; bases outside the gene matches: 18. For the CDR3, the DNA is TGTGCCAGCAGCCGAAACCGGCTCGGGACTAGTGTGGGAAATGAGCAGTTCTTC. It translates to CASSRNRLGTSVGNEQFF.

CDR3 in amino acids: CASSFLAGGYNEQFF. CDR3 bases: TGTGCCAGCAGTTTTCTAGCGGGAGGCTACAATGAGCAGTTCTTC. The V and J genes are TRBV27 and TRBJ2-1; 11 bases agree with TRBD2. Germline CDR1 is MNHEY and CDR2 is SMNVEV (reference sequence). After removal of 3 bases from V and 3 bases from J, the junction contained 1 base not matched to a gene. The CDR3 has 15 residues.

The chain is built from TRBV9 and TRBJ2-7; maybe TRBD1 (6 bases). CDR3 length: 15 amino acids. Germline V gene sequence: CDR1 SGDLS, CDR2 YYNGEE. Trimming pared 0 bases from V and 0 bases from J, leaving 10 bases between. CDR3 DNA: TGTGCCAGCAGCGTAGCCACAGGGAACTCCTACGAGCAGTACTTC. This translates into CASSVATGNSYEQYF.

V and J are TRBV27 and TRBJ2-3; 7 bases map to TRBD2. Germline V gives CDR1 MNHEY, CDR2 SMNVEV (reference sequence). The V gene end was trimmed by 8 bases and the J gene end by 6 bases; junction bases not matched to a gene: 14. CDR3 length equals 15 residues. This CDR3 reads CASASSGMRGDTQYF. CDR3 in DNA: TGTGCCAGCGCCTCAAGCGGGATGAGAGGCGATACGCAGTATTTT.

The chain employs TRBV7-6 and TRBJ2-7; 7 bases agree with TRBD2. V shed 1 base, J shed 1 base, and the junction held 7 bases outside the gene matches. The CDR3 spans 16 residues. Germline V gives CDR1 SGHVS, CDR2 FNYEAQ. CDR3 loop: CASSLGVAGVSYEQYF. CDR3 coding DNA: TGTGCCAGCAGCTTAGGGGTGGCGGGAGTTTCCTACGAGCAGTACTTC.

The V gene is TRBV11-2, the J gene TRBJ2-1, with D perhaps matching TRBD2 (6 bases). V was cut by 5 bases and J by 15 bases, with 26 bases left in between. The germline CDR1 and CDR2 sequences are SGHAT and FQNNGV. The CDR3 is 15 residues long. The CDR3 region is CASSASGGTGEVTFF. The CDR3 region has the DNA TGTGCCAGCAGCGCCAGTGGGGGGACGGGAGAAGTGACGTTCTTC.

V gene TRBV4-1 combines with J gene TRBJ2-1; 10 bases are shared with TRBD2. J lost 8 bases, V lost 1 base, and 8 bases had no gene match. The CDR3 totals 16 residues. CDR1 is MGHRA and CDR2 is YSYEKL in the germline V gene. The CDR3 here is CASSQGLAGARDEQFF. CDR3 in DNA: TGCGCCAGCAGCCAAGGGCTAGCGGGAGCCCGGGATGAGCAGTTCTTC.

V and J are TRBV11-3 and TRBJ2-7, with 7 bases aligning to TRBD1. The trim removed 4 bases at V and 4 bases at J, leaving 7 bases unmatched. Germline CDR1 SGHNT, CDR2 YENEEA. This CDR3 region has 14 residues. The CDR3, as DNA: TGTGCCAGCAGCTCTAGACAGGGAACGTACGAGCAGTACTTC. Translated: CASSSRQGTYEQYF.